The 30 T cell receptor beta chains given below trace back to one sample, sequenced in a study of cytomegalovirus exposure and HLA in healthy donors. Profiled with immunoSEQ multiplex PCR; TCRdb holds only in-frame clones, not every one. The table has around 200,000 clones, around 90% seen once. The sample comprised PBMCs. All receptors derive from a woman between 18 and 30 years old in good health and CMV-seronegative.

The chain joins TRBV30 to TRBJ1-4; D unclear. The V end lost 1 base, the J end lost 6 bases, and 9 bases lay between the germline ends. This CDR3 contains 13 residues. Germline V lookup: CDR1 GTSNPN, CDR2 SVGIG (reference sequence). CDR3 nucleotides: TGTGCCTGGAGTGGGGGAGGAGATGAAAAACTGTTTTTT. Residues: CAWSGGGDEKLFF.

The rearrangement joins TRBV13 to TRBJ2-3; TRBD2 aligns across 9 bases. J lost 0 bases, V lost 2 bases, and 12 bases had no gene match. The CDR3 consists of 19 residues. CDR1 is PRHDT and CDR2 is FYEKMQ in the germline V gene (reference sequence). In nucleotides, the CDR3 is TGTGCCAGCAGCTTAAAACGTAGCGGGAGTAGATCTAGCACAGATACGCAGTATTTT. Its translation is CASSLKRSGSRSSTDTQYF. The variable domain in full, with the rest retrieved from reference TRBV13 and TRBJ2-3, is AAGVIQSPRHLIKEKRETATLKCYPIPRHDTVYWYQQGPGQDPQFLISFYEKMQSDKGSIPDRFSAQQFSDYHSELNMSSLELGDSALYFCASSLKRSGSRSSTDTQYFGPGTRLTVL.

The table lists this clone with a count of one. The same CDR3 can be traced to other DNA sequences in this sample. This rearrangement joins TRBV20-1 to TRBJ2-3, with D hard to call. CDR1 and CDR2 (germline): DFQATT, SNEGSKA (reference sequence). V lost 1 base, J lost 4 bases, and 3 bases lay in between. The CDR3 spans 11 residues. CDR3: CSARVADTQYF. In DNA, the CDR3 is TGCAGTGCTAGAGTCGCAGATACGCAGTATTTT.

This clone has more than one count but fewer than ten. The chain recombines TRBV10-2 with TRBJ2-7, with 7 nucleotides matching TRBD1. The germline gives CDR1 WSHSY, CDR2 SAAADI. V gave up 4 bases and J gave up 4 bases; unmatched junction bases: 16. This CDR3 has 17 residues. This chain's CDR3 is CASSVVSVGTAPYEQYF. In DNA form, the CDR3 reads TGCGCCAGCAGTGTAGTGTCGGTGGGGACAGCACCTTACGAGCAGTACTTC.

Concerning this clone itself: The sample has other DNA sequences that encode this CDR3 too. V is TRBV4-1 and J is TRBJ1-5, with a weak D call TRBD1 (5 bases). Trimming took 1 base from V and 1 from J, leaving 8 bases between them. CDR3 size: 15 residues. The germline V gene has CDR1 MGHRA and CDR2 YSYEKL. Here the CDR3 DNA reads TGCGCCAGCAGCCAAGTCCCAGGGAGCAATCAGCCCCAGCATTTT. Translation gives CASSQVPGSNQPQHF.

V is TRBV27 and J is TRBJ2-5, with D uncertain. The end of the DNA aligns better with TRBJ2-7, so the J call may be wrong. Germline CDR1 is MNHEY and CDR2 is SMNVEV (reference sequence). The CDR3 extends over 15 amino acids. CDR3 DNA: TGTGCCAGCAGTTTATCCCTAAATATGGTCTACGAGCAGTACTTC. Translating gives CASSLSLNMVYEQYF.

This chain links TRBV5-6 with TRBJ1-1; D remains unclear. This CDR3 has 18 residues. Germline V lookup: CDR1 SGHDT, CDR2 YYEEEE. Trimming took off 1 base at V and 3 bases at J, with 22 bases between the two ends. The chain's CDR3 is CASSLFDNQPVRHTEAFF. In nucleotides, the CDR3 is TGTGCCAGCAGCTTGTTCGACAACCAGCCGGTTCGGCACACTGAAGCTTTCTTT.

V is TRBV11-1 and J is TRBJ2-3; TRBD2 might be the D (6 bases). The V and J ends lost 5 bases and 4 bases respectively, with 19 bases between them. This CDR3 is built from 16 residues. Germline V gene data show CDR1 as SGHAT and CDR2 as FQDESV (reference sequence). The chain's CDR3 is CASSPKVSGWADTQYF. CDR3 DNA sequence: TGTGCCAGCAGCCCAAAGGTCAGCGGGTGGGCAGATACGCAGTATTTT.

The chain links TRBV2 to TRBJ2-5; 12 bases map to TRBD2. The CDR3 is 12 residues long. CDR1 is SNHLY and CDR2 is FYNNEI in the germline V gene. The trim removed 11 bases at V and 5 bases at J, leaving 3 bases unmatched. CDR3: CARGLAGETQYF. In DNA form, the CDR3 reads TGTGCCCGCGGACTAGCGGGGGAGACCCAGTACTTC.

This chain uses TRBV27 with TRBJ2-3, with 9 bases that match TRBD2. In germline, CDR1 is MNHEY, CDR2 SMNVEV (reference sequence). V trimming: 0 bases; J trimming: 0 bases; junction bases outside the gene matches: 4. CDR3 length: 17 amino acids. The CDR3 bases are TGTGCCAGCAGTTTATCGGCTAGCGGGATTAGCACAGATACGCAGTATTTT. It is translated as CASSLSASGISTDTQYF.

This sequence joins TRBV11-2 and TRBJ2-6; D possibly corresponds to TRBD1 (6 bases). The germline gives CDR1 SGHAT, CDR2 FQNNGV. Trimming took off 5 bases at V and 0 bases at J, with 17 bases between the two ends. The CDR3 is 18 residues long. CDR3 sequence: CASSHFRQDTSGANVLTF. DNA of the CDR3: TGTGCCAGCAGCCACTTCAGACAGGACACCTCTGGGGCCAACGTCCTGACTTTC.

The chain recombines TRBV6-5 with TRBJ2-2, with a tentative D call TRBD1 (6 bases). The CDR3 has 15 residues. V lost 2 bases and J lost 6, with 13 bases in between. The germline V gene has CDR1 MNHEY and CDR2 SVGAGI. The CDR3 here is CASSYGRRGPGELFF. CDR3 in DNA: TGTGCCAGCAGTTACGGTCGCAGGGGTCCCGGGGAGCTGTTTTTT.

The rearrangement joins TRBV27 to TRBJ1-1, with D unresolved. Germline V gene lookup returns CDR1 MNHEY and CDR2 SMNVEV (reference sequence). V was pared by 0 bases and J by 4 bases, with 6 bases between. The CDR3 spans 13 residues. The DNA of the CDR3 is TGTGCCAGCAGTTTATCGTTGCGCACTGAAGCTTTCTTT. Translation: CASSLSLRTEAFF.

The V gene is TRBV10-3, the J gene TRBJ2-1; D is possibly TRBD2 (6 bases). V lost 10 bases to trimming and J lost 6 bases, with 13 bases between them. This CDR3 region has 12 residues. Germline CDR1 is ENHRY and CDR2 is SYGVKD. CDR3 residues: CATGDLINEQFF. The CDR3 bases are TGTGCCACCGGGGACTTAATCAATGAGCAGTTCTTC.

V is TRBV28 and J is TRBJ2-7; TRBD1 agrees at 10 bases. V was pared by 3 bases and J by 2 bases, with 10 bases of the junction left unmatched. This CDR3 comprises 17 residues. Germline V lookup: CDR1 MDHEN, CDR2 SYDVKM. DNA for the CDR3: TGTGCCAGCAGTTTCTGGGACAGGGGTTCGTCCCCCTACGAGCAGTACTTC. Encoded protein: CASSFWDRGSSPYEQYF.

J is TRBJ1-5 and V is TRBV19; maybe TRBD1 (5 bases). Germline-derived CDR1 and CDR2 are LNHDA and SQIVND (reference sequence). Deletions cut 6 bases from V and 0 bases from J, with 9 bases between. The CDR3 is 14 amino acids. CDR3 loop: CASRRGYSNQPQHF. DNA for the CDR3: TGTGCCAGTAGGCGGGGGTATAGCAATCAGCCCCAGCATTTT.

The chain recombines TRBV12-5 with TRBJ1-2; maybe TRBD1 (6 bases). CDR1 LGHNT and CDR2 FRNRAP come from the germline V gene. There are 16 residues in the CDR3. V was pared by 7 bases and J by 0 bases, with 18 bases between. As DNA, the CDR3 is TGTGCTAGTGCTCTGCTTGGGGGCCCTACTAACTATGGCTACACCTTC. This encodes CASALLGGPTNYGYTF.

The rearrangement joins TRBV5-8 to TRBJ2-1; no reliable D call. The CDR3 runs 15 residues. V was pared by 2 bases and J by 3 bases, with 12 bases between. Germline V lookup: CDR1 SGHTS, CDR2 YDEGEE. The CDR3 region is CASSLWQSGYNEQFF. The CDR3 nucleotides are TGTGCCAGCAGCTTATGGCAGTCTGGCTACAATGAGCAGTTCTTC.

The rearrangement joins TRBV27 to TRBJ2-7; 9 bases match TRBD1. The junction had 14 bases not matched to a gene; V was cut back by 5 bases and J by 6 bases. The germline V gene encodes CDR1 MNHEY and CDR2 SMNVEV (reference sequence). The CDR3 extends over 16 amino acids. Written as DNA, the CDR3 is TGTGCCAGCAGTACAGACTTCGGGACAGGGAATGCCGAGCAGTACTTC. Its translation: CASSTDFGTGNAEQYF.

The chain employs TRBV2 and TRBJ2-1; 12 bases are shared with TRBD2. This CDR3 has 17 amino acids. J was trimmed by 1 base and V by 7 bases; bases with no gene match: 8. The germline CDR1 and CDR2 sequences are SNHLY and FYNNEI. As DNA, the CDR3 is TGTGCCAGCACCAAGCCTAGCGGGAGGGATTCCTACAATGAGCAGTTCTTC. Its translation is CASTKPSGRDSYNEQFF.

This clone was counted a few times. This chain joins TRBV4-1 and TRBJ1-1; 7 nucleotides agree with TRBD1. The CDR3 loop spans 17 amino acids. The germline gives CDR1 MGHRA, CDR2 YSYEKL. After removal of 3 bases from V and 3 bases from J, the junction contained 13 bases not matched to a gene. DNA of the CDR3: TGCGCCAGCAGCCAGATGGAGACAGGGTTGTTTTACACTGAAGCTTTCTTT. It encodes CASSQMETGLFYTEAFF.

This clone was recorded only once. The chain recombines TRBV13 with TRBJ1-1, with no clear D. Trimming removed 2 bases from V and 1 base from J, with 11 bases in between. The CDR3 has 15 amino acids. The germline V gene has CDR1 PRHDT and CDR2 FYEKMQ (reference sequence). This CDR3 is CASSLRRVRNTEAFF. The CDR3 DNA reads TGTGCCAGCAGCTTAAGGAGGGTACGGAACACTGAAGCTTTCTTT.

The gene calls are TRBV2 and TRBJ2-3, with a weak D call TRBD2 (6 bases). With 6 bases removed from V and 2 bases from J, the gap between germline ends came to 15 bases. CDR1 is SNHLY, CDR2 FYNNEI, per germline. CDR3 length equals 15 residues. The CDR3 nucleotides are TGTGCCAGCAGAATGGAGCGGGCGGTCACAGATACGCAGTATTTT. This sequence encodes CASRMERAVTDTQYF.

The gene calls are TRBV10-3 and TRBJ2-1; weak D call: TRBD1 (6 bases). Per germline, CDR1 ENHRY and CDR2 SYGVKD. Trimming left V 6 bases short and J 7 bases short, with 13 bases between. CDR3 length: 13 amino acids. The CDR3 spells CAIRGQEGNEQFF. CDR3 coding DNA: TGTGCCATCAGGGGACAAGAGGGTAATGAGCAGTTCTTC.

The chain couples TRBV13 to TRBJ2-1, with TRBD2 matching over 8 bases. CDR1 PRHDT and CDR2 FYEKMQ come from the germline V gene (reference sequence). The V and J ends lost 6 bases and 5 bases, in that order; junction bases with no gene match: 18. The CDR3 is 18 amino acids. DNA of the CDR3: TGTGCCAGCAGGCGTGAAAAAACTAGCGGACCGCCAAACAATGAGCAGTTCTTC. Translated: CASRREKTSGPPNNEQFF.

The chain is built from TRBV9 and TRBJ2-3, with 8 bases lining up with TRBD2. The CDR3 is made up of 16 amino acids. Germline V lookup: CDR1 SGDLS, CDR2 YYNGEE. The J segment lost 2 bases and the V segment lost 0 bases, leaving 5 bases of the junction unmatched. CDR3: CASSVATSGLTDTQYF. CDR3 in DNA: TGTGCCAGCAGCGTAGCTACTAGCGGCCTCACAGATACGCAGTATTTT.

This CDR3 reads CSVGGGEGYGYTF. The DNA for the CDR3 is TGCAGCGTTGGCGGCGGGGAAGGCTATGGCTACACCTTC. The V gene is TRBV29-1, the J gene TRBJ1-2; D is unresolved. CDR1 is SQVTM and CDR2 is ANQGSEA in the germline V gene. V shed 4 bases and J shed 4 bases, with 13 bases lying between them. The CDR3 is 13 amino acids.

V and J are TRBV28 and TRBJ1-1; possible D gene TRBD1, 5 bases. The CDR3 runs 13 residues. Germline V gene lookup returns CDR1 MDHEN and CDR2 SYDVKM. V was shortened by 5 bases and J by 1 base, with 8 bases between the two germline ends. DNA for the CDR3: TGTGCCAGCAGTCCCGGACAGAACACTGAAGCTTTCTTT. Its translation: CASSPGQNTEAFF.

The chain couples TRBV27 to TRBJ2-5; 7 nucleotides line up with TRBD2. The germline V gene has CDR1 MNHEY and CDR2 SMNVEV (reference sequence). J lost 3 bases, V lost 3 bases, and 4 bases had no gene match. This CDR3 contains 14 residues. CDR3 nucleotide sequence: TGTGCCAGCAGTTTTGCGGGAGATAAAGAGACCCAGTACTTC. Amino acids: CASSFAGDKETQYF.

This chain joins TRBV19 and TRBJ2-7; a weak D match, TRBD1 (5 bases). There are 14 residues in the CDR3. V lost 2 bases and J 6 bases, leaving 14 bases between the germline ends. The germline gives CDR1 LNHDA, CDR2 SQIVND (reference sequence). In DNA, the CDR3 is TGTGCCAGTAGTATAAAGCAGGGTCTTCTCGAGCAGTACTTC. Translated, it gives CASSIKQGLLEQYF. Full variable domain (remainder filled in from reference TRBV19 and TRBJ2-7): DGGITQSPKYLFRKEGQNVTLSCEQNLNHDAMYWYRQDPGQGLRLIYYSQIVNDFQKGDIAEGYSVSREKKESFPLTVTSAQKNPTAFYLCASSIKQGLLEQYFGPGTRLTVT.